The rows below give T cell receptor beta chains drawn from one sample of a study of PD-1 blockade in mismatch repair-deficient tumors. Generated by immunoSEQ multiplex PCR, the TCRdb table keeps only in-frame clones and is missing some. The sample contains some 84,000 clones, 65% to 85% of which appear only once. The sequenced sample was peripheral blood, obtained 12 weeks after starting pembrolizumab. Every receptor here comes from an adult with mismatch repair-deficient cancer. CDR3s include the opening cysteine and the closing phenylalanine or tryptophan. A D gene is named only where the DNA matches it firmly. Expanded clones get a size class; other rows say once, few or many, or leave the size out.

>TRBJ1-1|NA|TRBV6-5|NA
TGTGCCTCCCGGTGGGGGAACACTGAAGCTTTCTTT
CASRWGNTEAFF
>TRBJ2-2|NA|TRBV5-4|NA
TGTGCCAGCAGCACCGGGACACCGAACACCGGGGAGCTGTTTTTT
CASSTGTPNTGELFF
>TRBJ1-1|NA|TRBV15|NA
TGTGCCACCAGCAGCGATTACACTGAAGCTTTCTTT
CATSSDYTEAFF
>TRBJ2-1|NA|TRBV7-3|TRBD2
TGTGCCAGCAGCTTGTCAAGAGGGGGACTAGCGGACAATGAGCAGTTCTTC
CASSLSRGGLADNEQFF
>TRBJ1-2|NA|TRBV18|NA
TGTGCCAGCTCACCAGCACGGGACGGTAAAAACTATGGCTACACCTTC
CASSPARDGKNYGYTF
>TRBJ1-4|NA|TRBV11-2|NA
TGTGCCAGCAGCTTAGGCGTGGGGATCAGAGAAAAACTGTTTTTT
CASSLGVGIREKLFF
>TRBJ2-3|NA|TRBV4-3|TRBD1
TGCGCCAGCAGCAATGGACAGGGACACACAGATACGCAGTATTTT
CASSNGQGHTDTQYF
>TRBJ2-5|NA|TRBV29-1|NA
TGCAGCGGAGACGTACAAGAGACCCAGTACTTC
CSGDVQETQYF
>TRBJ2-1|NA|TRBV25-1|TRBD2
TGTGCCAGCAGTGATTTCAGCGGGAGCGAAAATGAGCAGTTCTTC
CASSDFSGSENEQFF
>TRBJ2-7|once|TRBV5-8|NA
TGTGCCAGCAGCTTAAGACAAACCTACGAGCAGTACTTC
CASSLRQTYEQYF
>TRBJ1-3|NA|TRBV30|NA
TGTGCCTGCCCGACGTTTGGAAACACCATATATTTT
CACPTFGNTIYF
>TRBJ1-1|NA|TRBV4-3|NA
TGCGCCAGCAGCCAAGATTGGAGAGTCCTCACTGAAGCTTTCTTT
CASSQDWRVLTEAFF
>TRBJ1-5|few|TRBV6-8|NA
TGTGCCAGCGGGTGCTGTGGGGGGGGTCAGCCCCAGCATTTT
CASGCCGGGQPQHF
>TRBJ2-7|NA|TRBV6-5|TRBD1
TGTGCCGGCACAAAAAGGGGGCATAATTACTACGAGCAGTACTTC
CAGTKRGHNYYEQYF
>TRBJ1-5|few|TRBV10-3|NA
TGTGCCTCGGCCAGGGATAGCAATCAGCCCCAGCATTTT
CASARDSNQPQHF
>TRBJ1-2|NA|TRBV5-1|NA
TGCGCCAGCAGCTCCGGGACGGATTATGGCTACACCTTC
CASSSGTDYGYTF
>TRBJ1-2|NA|TRBV12-5|NA
TGTGCTAGTGGTTTCCTACCAGGGGCTCAGGAGAGTAACTATGGCTACACCTTC
CASGFLPGAQESNYGYTF
>TRBJ1-3|NA|TRBV5-3|NA
TGTGCCAGCAGCCAAGATGAGGGGGGAGGAAACACCATATATTTT
CASSQDEGGGNTIYF
>TRBJ2-5|NA|TRBV19|TRBD2
TGTGCCAGTAGTTTAGGGACTAGCCCAGAGACCCAGTACTTC
CASSLGTSPETQYF
>TRBJ2-7|NA|TRBV2|TRBD1
TGTGCCAGCAGTTCCGGGACAGGGGCCTACGAGCAGTACTTC
CASSSGTGAYEQYF
>TRBJ2-2|NA|TRBV19|NA
TGTGCCAGTAATGACTATAGGGGGGGGACCGGGGAGCTGTTTTTT
CASNDYRGGTGELFF
>TRBJ2-3|NA|TRBV11-2|NA
TGTGCCAGCAGCTCTTGGTCCGGAGACACAGATACGCAGTATTTT
CASSSWSGDTDTQYF
>TRBJ1-1|NA|TRBV29-1|NA
TGCAGCTCTCTAGGTGGATCGCAGAACACTGAAGCTTTCTTT
CSSLGGSQNTEAFF
>TRBJ1-3|NA|TRBV5-4|NA
TGTGCCAGCAGCTTGGAAGGCGGAGCTGGAAACACCATATATTTT
CASSLEGGAGNTIYF
>TRBJ1-1|once|TRBV29-1|NA
TGCAGCGTTGAAAGGGTTAAGAACACTGAAGCTTTCTTT
CSVERVKNTEAFF
>TRBJ2-1|NA|TRBV15|TRBD2
TGTGCCACCAGCAGACTAGCGGGAGTCTTGAATGAGCAGTTCTTC
CATSRLAGVLNEQFF
>TRBJ2-2|NA|TRBV19|TRBD2
TGTGCCAGTAAAGCGGGAACGAACACCGGGGAGCTGTTTTTT
CASKAGTNTGELFF
>TRBJ2-3|NA|TRBV6-5|TRBD1
TGTGCCAGCAGCGAGGGGACAGACCGCACAGATACGCAGTATTTT
CASSEGTDRTDTQYF
>TRBJ2-4|NA|TRBV6-5|TRBD1
TGTGCCAGCAGTTCCGGGGACAGAGCCAAAAACATTCAGTACTTC
CASSSGDRAKNIQYF
>TRBJ2-5|NA|TRBV9|NA
TGTGCCAGCAGCGTAGGCCCCAGGGGGGAAGGGGAGACCCAGTACTTC
CASSVGPRGEGETQYF
>TRBJ1-1|NA|TRBV7-2|NA
TGTGCCAGCAGCTTAACCGCTGAAGCTTTCTTT
CASSLTAEAFF
>TRBJ2-6|once|TRBV7-9|NA
TGTGCCAGCAGCTTAGGGATCGGGGCTGGAGGGGCCAACGTCCTGACTTTC
CASSLGIGAGGANVLTF
>TRBJ2-3|NA|TRBV7-2|NA
TGTGCCAGCAGCTTAGTGCCCGCCGGGACGGGCCGCGATACGCAGTATTTT
CASSLVPAGTGRDTQYF